This section outlines one T cell receptor (beta chain) sequence together with its context. One end of the junction is discordant with germline, which a read error may explain. The entry originates in a study of blood T cells in healthy people across ages. Together with a sample-barcoded 5' primer, a J-beta primer mix was included in a second PCR lasting about 6 to 12 cycles. TCRdb ran MiXCR on the 5' RACE reads and lists one entry per CDR3 protein. The repertoire holds 630,000 or so distinct CDR3 sequences, roughly 30% seen once, with approximately 14% in the top ten. The CDR3 consists of 14 residues. CDR1 and CDR2 from the germline V gene are SGHRS and YFSETQ.

The specimen sequenced was blood. This clonotype was obtained from a woman of 80 years or more in good health. The rearrangement uses TRBV5-1 and TRBJ1-2; 7 positions match TRBD1. CDR3 amino acids: CTSSLEGQPTGYTF. The CDR3 DNA follows: TGCACCAGCAGCTTGGAGGGACAGCCTACGGGCTACACCTTC.